This T cell receptor beta chain was captured in a study of blood T cell repertoires in COVID-19 (TCRdb year 2020). Concerning the study at large: The collaborator samples originated in the United States, Italy and Spain and spanned the acute and convalescent phases of COVID-19. Sample metadata almost always included a de-identified subject ID, COVID-19 status, age in years and sex. The repertoires were made available in a free public database intended to serve as a resource for research on the immune response to SARS-CoV-2. Where available, HLA class I and class II types were taken from metadata supplied by the sample provider and were not determined by assay-based typing. The samples were drawn from the first 160 participants of the ongoing ImmuneRACE study and from 1,254 subjects provided by 6 global collaborators. The prospective study material was composed of cDNA or gDNA derived from T cells, B-cell-depleted T cells, or PBMCs. The dataset comprised deeply sampled blood TCRbeta repertoires from subjects exposed to, actively infected with, or recovered from COVID-19. The study at large found these results: How much clinical and demographic metadata was included differed by source and by participant, and the metadata was provided uncurated.

Each collaborating institution followed its own protocols to collect whole blood in K2EDTA tubes. For TCRbeta analysis, collaborator samples were shipped as frozen whole blood, as isolated PBMCs, or as DNA extracted from either sample type. Notes on this clone: Its recognized antigen is unknown. Base qualities are not recorded, but no much larger clone differs from it by a single base.

TCRbeta CDR3 regions were amplified from genomic DNA by means of the immunoSEQ Assay, a bias-controlled multiplex PCR. The source study handled its data this way. Nucleated cell counts per sample were estimated from amplification of reference gene primers within the assay. Sequence reads were collapsed and filtered to measure the absolute abundance of every unique TCRbeta CDR3 rearrangement. Productive Simpson clonality was computed per sample as the square root of Simpson's diversity index over productive rearrangements. TCRdb took this table from immuneACCESS and kept in-frame rearrangements with V and J called. Such tables lack part of the clones; where checked against another copy, unresolved V genes explain under half of the gap, and the rest is unexplained. V and J calls and clone size are copied from that table; D and trimming were computed from the DNA. The sample data list about 64,000 clones, and 75% to 85% of these were observed just once. The biggest ten clones account for 5.6% of the sample.

The sample consisted of peripheral blood. The TCR was taken from a woman between 55 and 75 years old with acute or convalescent COVID-19.

The CDR3 in this case is CASSATGQGATSGNTIYF. The DNA is as follows: TGTGCCAGCTCAGCGACTGGACAGGGGGCTACCTCTGGAAACACCATATATTTT. This receptor chain uses TRBV18 and TRBJ1-3; 11 of the junction bases match TRBD1. The CDR3 measures 18 amino acids from cysteine to phenylalanine. Solely the CDR3 DNA is kept, with 54 bases framed from the first base. Germline trimming: 5 bases from V, 0 bases from J; junction bases outside gene matches: 9. From a lookup of the germline V gene, CDR1 and CDR2 are KGHSH and LQKENI.